This T cell receptor (beta chain) was found in a study of T cells after yellow fever vaccination. Findings and limits, study-wide: The secondary response peaked faster, at day 5 versus 15, but was weaker.

The germline CDR1 and CDR2 sequences are SGHTA and FQGNSA. The CDR3 is 14 residues long. J gave up 10 bases and V 4 bases, and 6 bases lay outside the gene matches. As for this clonotype: Its target is not known.

TCRdb re-derived calls from the 5' RACE reads in MiXCR, one entry per CDR3 protein. The sample has around 360,000 distinct CDR3 sequences, 11% seen once; the top ten hold around 19%. This sequence joins TRBV7-2 and TRBJ1-6; 8 bases align to TRBD1. The sample was PBMCs, taken on the day of the first yellow fever vaccination. The receptor comes from a man younger than 30 who received the YFV17D yellow fever vaccine. CDR3 nucleotides: TGTGCCAGCAGCTCACAGGGGGAGGGGTCACCCCTCCACTTT. Amino acids: CASSSQGEGSPLHF. Drawing the rest from reference TRBV7-2 and TRBJ1-6, the complete variable domain is GAGVSQSPSNKVTEKGKDVELRCDPISGHTALYWYRQSLGQGLEFLIYFQGNSAPDKSGLPSDRFSAERTGGSVSTLTIQRTQQEDSAVYLCASSSQGEGSPLHFGNGTRLTVT.